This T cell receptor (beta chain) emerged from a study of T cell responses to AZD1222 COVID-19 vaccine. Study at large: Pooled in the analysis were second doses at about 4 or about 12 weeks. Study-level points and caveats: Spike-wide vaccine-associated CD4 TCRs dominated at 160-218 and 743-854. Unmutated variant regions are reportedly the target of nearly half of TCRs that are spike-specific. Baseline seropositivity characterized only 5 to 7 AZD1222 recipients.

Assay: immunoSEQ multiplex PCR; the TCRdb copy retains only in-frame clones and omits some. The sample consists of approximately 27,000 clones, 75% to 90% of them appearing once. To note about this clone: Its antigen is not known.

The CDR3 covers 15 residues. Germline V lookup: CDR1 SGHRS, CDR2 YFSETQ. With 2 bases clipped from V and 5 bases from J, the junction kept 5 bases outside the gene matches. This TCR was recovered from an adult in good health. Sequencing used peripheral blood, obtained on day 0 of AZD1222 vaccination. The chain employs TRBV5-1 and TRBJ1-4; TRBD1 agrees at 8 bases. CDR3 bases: TGCGCCAGCAGCTTCGGGACAGGATACAATGAAAAACTGTTTTTT. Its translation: CASSFGTGYNEKLFF.